What follows are 10 T cell receptor beta chains derived from one specimen sequenced in a study of blood T cells in healthy people across ages. The second PCR ran 7 to 11 cycles with a sample-barcoded 5' primer and J-beta primers. TCRdb re-analysed the 5' RACE reads in MiXCR, keeping a single row per CDR3 protein. The sample lists around 780,000 distinct CDR3 sequences, more than 25% occurring once. The same data also contributed to another study, on T cells of mothers and their children.

The sequenced sample consisted of blood. Source of these receptors: a boy between 10 and 17 years old in good health.

This clonotype has just a few counts. V gene TRBV28 combines with J gene TRBJ2-5; 7 bases map to TRBD2. The DNA end lines up better with TRBJ2-1; the J call may be wrong. Germline CDR1 MDHEN, CDR2 SYDVKM. This CDR3 is built from 15 residues. The CDR3 sequence: CASSRLPGRGIEQFF. The CDR3, as DNA: TGTGCCAGCAGTAGGTTGCCAGGGAGGGGAATTGAGCAGTTCTTC.

Of note for this clonotype: One junction end disagrees with the germline gene, perhaps due to a read error. CDR3 sequence: CGSSTLAGGNTGELVF. DNA of the CDR3: TGTGGCAGCAGCACGTTAGCGGGGGGGAACACCGGGGAGCTGGTTTTT. The chain links TRBV7-2 to TRBJ2-2; TRBD2 agrees at 11 bases. Germline V gene lookup returns CDR1 SGHTA and CDR2 FQGNSA. The CDR3 sequence is 16 residues long.

Only one count was recorded for this clonotype. The gene calls are TRBV7-3 and TRBJ2-7, with a weak D call TRBD1 (6 bases). This CDR3 spans 15 amino acids. Germline V lookup: CDR1 SGHTA, CDR2 FQGTGA. V lost 5 bases to trimming and J lost 3 bases, with 17 bases between them. The CDR3 DNA is TGTGCCAGCAGCCCCAAAGGGGGTCCAGTCTACGAGCAGTACTTC. Translating gives CASSPKGGPVYEQYF.

This clonotype has only a few counts. The chain carries TRBV5-4 and TRBJ1-2, with D possibly TRBD1 on 5 matching bases. Trimming stripped 0 bases from V and 3 bases from J, with 15 bases between. The germline V gene encodes CDR1 SGHNT and CDR2 YYREEE (reference sequence). This CDR3 region has 16 residues. The CDR3 region has the DNA TGTGCCAGCAGCTTGGTCGGGCAGGGCCTAGACTATGGCTACACCTTC. It translates to CASSLVGQGLDYGYTF.

This clonotype was recorded a few times. A much larger clone differs from this one at a single base, so this may be a read error. The gene calls are TRBV7-9 and TRBJ2-5; TRBD2 matches at 8 bases. CDR3 length: 15 amino acids. V shed 8 bases and J 0 bases; nucleotides not matched to a gene: 8. Germline CDR1 and CDR2: SEHNR and FQNEAQ (reference sequence). CDR3 bases: TGTGCCAGCGGCCCCGGCGGGGGGCACCAAGAGACCCAGTACTTC. Its protein product is CASGPGGGHQETQYF.

The V gene is TRBV30, the J gene TRBJ1-2; D is unclear. Germline CDR1 reads GTSNPN; CDR2 reads SVGIG (reference sequence). Trimming took off 8 bases at V and 4 bases at J, with 26 bases between the two ends. The CDR3 sequence is 16 residues long. CDR3 residues: CAGVPRSRILVYGYTF. CDR3 DNA sequence: TGTGCCGGGGTCCCGAGGAGCCGGATTTTAGTCTATGGCTACACCTTC. The variable domain in full, with the rest retrieved from reference TRBV30 and TRBJ1-2, is SQTIHQWPATLVQPVGSPLSLECTVEGTSNPNLYWYRQAAGRGLQLLFYSVGIGQISSEVPQNLSASRPQDRQFILSSKKLLLSDSGFYLCAGVPRSRILVYGYTFGSGTRLTVV.

The chain has TRBV6-1 and TRBJ2-5; no firm D call. The CDR3 has 12 amino acids. Looked up from germline, CDR1 is MNHNS and CDR2 is SASEGT. Deletions cut 1 base from V and 5 bases from J, with 5 bases between. The CDR3 sequence: CASSEGPETQYF. CDR3 DNA sequence: TGTGCCAGCAGTGAAGGCCCGGAGACCCAGTACTTC.

Remarks on this clonotype: A read error may account for a junction end that differs from germline. The chain employs TRBV11-2 and TRBJ2-2; D gene unclear. The germline V gene encodes CDR1 SGHAT and CDR2 FQNNGV. The CDR3 has 13 residues. The chain's CDR3 is CAGSLINTGELFF. The DNA of the CDR3 is TGTGCCGGCAGCTTAATCAACACCGGGGAGCTGTTTTTT.

The gene calls are TRBV24-1 and TRBJ2-5; D perhaps matches TRBD1 (5 bases). V lost 8 bases, J lost 4 bases, and 16 bases lay in between. Per the germline V gene, CDR1 is KGHDR and CDR2 is SFDVKD. The CDR3 loop spans 14 amino acids. Here the CDR3 reads CATTRSRDGETQYF. DNA for the CDR3: TGTGCCACCACCAGGAGCAGGGATGGAGAGACCCAGTACTTC.

This clonotype was counted a few times. The chain joins TRBV20-1 to TRBJ2-7, with a tentative D call TRBD1 (5 bases). This CDR3 comprises 12 residues. Trimming took 5 bases from V and 0 from J, leaving 8 bases between them. The germline V gene has CDR1 DFQATT and CDR2 SNEGSKA (reference sequence). CDR3 sequence: CSAPTGSYEQYF. CDR3 coding DNA: TGCAGTGCTCCTACAGGCTCCTACGAGCAGTACTTC.